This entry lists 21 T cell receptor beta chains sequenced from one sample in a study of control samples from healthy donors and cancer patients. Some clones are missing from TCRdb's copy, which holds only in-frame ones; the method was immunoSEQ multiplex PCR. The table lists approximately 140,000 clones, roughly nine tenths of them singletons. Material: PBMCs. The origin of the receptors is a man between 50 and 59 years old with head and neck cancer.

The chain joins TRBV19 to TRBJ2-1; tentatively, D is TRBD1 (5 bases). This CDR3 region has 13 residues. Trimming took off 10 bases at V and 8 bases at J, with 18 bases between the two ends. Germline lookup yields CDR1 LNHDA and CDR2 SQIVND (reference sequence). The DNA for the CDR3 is TGTGCCACCCGGGTGTTAGGGGCCGATGAGCAGTTCTTC. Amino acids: CATRVLGADEQFF. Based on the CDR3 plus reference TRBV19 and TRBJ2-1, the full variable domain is DGGITQSPKYLFRKEGQNVTLSCEQNLNHDAMYWYRQDPGQGLRLIYYSQIVNDFQKGDIAEGYSVSREKKESFPLTVTSAQKNPTAFYLCATRVLGADEQFFGPGTRLTVL.

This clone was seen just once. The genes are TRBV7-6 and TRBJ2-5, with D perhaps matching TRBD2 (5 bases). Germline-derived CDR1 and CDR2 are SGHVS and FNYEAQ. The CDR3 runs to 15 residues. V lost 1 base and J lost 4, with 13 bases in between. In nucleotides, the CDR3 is TGTGCCAGCAGCTTAGTGAGAGGGAGCCGAGAGACCCAGTACTTC. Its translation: CASSLVRGSRETQYF.

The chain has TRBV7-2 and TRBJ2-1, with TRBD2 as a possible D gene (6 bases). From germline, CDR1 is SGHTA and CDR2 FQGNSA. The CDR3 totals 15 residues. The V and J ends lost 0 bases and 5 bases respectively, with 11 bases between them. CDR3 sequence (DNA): TGTGCCAGCAGCTTAGCGGGGGGTCGGGACAATGAGCAGTTCTTC. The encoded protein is CASSLAGGRDNEQFF.

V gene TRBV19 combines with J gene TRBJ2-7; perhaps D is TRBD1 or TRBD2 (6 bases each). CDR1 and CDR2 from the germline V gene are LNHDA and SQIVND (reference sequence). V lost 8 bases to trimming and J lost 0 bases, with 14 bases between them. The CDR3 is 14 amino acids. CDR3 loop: CASGRDTSSYEQYF. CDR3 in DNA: TGTGCCAGTGGGCGGGACACTAGCTCCTACGAGCAGTACTTC.

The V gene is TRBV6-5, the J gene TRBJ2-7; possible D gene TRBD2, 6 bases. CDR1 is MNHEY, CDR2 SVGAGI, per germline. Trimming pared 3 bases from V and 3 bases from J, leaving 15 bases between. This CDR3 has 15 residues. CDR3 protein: CASSYRLGEDYEQYF. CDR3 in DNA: TGTGCCAGCAGTTATAGGCTAGGGGAGGACTACGAGCAGTACTTC.

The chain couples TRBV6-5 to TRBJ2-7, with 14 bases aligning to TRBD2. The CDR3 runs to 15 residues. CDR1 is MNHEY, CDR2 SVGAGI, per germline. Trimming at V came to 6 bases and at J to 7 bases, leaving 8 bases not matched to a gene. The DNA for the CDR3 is TGTGCCAGCAGGATGACTAGCGGGGGGGCGCGAGAGCAGTACTTC. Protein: CASRMTSGGAREQYF.

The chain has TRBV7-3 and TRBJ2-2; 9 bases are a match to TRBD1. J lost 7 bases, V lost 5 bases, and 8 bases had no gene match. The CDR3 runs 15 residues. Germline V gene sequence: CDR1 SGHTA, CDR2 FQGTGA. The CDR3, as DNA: TGTGCCAGCAGCCTGGGGACAGGGTCCTTCGGGGAGCTGTTTTTT. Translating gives CASSLGTGSFGELFF.

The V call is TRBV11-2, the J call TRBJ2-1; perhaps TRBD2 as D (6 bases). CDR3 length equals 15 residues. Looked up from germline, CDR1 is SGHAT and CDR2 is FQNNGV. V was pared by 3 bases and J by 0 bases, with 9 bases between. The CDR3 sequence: CASSFPSDSYNEQFF. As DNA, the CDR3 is TGTGCCAGCAGCTTTCCTAGCGACTCCTACAATGAGCAGTTCTTC.

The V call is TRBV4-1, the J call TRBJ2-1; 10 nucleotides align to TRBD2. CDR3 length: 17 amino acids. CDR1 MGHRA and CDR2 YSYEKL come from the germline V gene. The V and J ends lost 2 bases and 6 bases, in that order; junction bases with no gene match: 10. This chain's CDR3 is CASSQRGIAGGINEQFF. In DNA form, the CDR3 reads TGCGCCAGCAGCCAACGGGGTATAGCGGGGGGCATCAATGAGCAGTTCTTC.

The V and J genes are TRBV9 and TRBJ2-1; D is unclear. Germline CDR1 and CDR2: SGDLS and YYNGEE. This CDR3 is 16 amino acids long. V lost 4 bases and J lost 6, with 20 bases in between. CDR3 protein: CASSPHQLLGGNEQFF. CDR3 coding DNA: TGTGCCAGCAGCCCCCATCAACTTCTAGGTGGCAATGAGCAGTTCTTC.

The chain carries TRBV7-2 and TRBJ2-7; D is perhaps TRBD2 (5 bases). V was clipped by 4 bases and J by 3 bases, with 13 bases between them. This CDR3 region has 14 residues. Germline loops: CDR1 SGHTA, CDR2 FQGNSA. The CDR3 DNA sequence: TGTGCCAGCAGCTCATCACTAGACCTCTACGAGCAGTACTTC. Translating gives CASSSSLDLYEQYF.

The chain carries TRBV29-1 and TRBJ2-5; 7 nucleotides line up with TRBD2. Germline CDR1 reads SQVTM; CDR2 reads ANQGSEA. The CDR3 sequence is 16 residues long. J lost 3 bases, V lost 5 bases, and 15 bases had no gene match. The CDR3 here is CSVPNFRDYLEETQYF. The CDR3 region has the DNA TGCAGCGTTCCTAATTTCCGGGACTACCTGGAAGAGACCCAGTACTTC.

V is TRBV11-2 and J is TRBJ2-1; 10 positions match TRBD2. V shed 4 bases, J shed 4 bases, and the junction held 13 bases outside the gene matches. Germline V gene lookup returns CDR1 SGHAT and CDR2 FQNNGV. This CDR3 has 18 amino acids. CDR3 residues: CASSSVGLAGAMYNEQFF. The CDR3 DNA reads TGTGCCAGCAGCTCGGTCGGGCTAGCGGGAGCGATGTACAATGAGCAGTTCTTC. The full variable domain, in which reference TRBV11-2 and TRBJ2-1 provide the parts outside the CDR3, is EAGVAQSPRYKIIEKRQSVAFWCNPISGHATLYWYQQILGQGPKLLIQFQNNGVVDDSQLPKDRFSAERLKGVDSTLKIQPAKLEDSAVYLCASSSVGLAGAMYNEQFFGPGTRLTVL.

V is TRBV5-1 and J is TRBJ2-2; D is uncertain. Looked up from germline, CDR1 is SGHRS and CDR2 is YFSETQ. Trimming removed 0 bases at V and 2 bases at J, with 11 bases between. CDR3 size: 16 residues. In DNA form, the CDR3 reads TGCGCCAGCAGCTTGGAGGCCAGTGTCAACACCGGGGAGCTGTTTTTT. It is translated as CASSLEASVNTGELFF.

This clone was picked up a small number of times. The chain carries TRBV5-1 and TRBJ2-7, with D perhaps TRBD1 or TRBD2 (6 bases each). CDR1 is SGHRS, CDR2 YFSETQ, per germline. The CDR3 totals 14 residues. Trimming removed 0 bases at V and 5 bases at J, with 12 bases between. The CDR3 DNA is TGCGCCAGCAGCTTGGGTTCCGGGGGCCACGAGCAGTACTTC. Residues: CASSLGSGGHEQYF.

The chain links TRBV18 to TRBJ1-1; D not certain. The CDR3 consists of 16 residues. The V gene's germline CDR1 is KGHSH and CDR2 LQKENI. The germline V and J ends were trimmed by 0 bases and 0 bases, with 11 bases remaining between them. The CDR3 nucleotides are TGTGCCAGCTCACCACCTAGCAGGCCAATGAACACTGAAGCTTTCTTT. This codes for CASSPPSRPMNTEAFF.

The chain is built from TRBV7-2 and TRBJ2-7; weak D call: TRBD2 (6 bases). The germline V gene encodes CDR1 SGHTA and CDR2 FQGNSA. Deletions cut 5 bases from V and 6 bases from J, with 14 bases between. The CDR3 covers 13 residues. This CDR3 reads CASSRERGIEQYF. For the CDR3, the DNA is TGTGCCAGCAGCCGCGAGCGCGGGATCGAGCAGTACTTC. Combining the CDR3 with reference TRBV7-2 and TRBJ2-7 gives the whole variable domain GAGVSQSPSNKVTEKGKDVELRCDPISGHTALYWYRQSLGQGLEFLIYFQGNSAPDKSGLPSDRFSAERTGGSVSTLTIQRTQQEDSAVYLCASSRERGIEQYFGPGTRLTVT.

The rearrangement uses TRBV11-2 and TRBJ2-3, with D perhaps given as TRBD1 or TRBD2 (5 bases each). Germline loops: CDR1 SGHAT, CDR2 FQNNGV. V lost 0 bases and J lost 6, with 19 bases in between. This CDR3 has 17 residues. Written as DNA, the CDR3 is TGTGCCAGCAGCTTAGATAGACCCGGGACGCCACGGGATACGCAGTATTTT. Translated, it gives CASSLDRPGTPRDTQYF.

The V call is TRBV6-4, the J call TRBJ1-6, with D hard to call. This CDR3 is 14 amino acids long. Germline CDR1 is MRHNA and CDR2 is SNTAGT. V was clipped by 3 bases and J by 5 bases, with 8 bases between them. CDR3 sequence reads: CASSDTANNSPLHF. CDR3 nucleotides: TGTGCCAGCAGTGATACAGCTAATAATTCACCCCTCCACTTT.

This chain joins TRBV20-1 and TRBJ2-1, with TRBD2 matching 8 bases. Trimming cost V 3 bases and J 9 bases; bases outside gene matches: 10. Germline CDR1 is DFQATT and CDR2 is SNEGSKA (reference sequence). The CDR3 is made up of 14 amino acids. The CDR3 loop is CSASDGTSNSEQFF. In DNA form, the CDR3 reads TGCAGTGCTAGTGATGGGACTAGTAACAGTGAGCAGTTCTTC.

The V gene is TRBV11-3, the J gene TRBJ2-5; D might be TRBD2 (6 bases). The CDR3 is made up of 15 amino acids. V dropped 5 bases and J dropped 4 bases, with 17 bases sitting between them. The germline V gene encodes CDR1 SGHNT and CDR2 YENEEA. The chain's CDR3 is CASSAGRMRGETQYF. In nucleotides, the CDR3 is TGTGCCAGCAGCGCAGGGAGGATGAGAGGAGAGACCCAGTACTTC. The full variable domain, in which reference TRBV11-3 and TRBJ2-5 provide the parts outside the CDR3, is EAGVVQSPRYKIIEKKQPVAFWCNPISGHNTLYWYLQNLGQGPELLIRYENEEAVDDSQLPKDRFSAERLKGVDSTLKIQPAELGDSAVYLCASSAGRMRGETQYFGPGTRLLVL.